This record looks at one T cell receptor beta chain sequence and its context. This CDR3 comprises 11 residues. V trimming: 10 bases; J trimming: 10 bases; junction bases outside the gene matches: 9. Germline V lookup: CDR1 MNHEY, CDR2 SVGAGI. Per the original data handling: It was from reference gene primer amplification that nucleated cell counts were estimated. Clones were sequenced by immunoSEQ multiplex PCR, and TCRdb holds only the in-frame ones, with some missing. The D gene and trimming were derived from the DNA, and the V and J assignments and clone size from that table. The sample includes 200,000 to 250,000 clones, around four fifths of them seen just once. This entry comes from a study of blood T cell repertoires in COVID-19. At the level of the study: T cells, B-cell-depleted T cells, or PBMCs provided the cDNA or gDNA that served as material.

One Seattle source followed patients from active infection through their disease course. Material: peripheral blood. This clonotype was sampled from a woman older than 75 with COVID-19, enrolled during active disease. The rearrangement uses TRBV6-5 and TRBJ2-7, with 8 bases fitting TRBD1. The DNA for the CDR3 is TGTGCCACCACAGGGGGACGGATTCAGTACTTC. Protein sequence: CATTGGRIQYF.